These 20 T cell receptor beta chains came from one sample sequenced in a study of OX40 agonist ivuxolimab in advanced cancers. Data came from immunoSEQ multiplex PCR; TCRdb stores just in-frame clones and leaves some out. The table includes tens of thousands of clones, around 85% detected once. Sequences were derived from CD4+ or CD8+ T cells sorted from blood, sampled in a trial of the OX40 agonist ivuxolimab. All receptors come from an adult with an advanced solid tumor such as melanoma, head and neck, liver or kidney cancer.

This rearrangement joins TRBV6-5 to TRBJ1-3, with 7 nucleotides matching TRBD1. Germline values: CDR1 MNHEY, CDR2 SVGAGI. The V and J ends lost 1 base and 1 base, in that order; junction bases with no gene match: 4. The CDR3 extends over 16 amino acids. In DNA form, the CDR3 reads TGTGCCAGCAGTTACTGGGCGACAGGGTCTGGAAACACCATATATTTT. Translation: CASSYWATGSGNTIYF.

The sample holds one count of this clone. The CDR3 DNA follows: TGTGCCAGCTCACCAGAACGTAACACCGGGGAGCTGTTTTTT. Translation: CASSPERNTGELFF. The chain recombines TRBV18 with TRBJ2-2; no definite D call. The CDR3 sequence is 14 residues long. Germline V gene data show CDR1 as KGHSH and CDR2 as LQKENI. Trimming shortened V by 2 bases and J by 2 bases, and 6 bases separated the two germline ends.

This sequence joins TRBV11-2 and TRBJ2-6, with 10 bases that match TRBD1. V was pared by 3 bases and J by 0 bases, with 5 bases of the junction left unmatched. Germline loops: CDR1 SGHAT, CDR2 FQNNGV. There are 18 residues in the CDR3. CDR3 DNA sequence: TGTGCCAGCAGCTTTAGGGGACAGGGGTTCTCTGGGGCCAACGTCCTGACTTTC. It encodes CASSFRGQGFSGANVLTF.

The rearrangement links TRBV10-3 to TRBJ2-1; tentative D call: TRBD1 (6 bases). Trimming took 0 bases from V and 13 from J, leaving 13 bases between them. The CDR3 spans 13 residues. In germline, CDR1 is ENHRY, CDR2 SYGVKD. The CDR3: CAISESRQDFQFF. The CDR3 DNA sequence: TGTGCCATCAGTGAGTCCCGACAGGACTTCCAGTTCTTC.

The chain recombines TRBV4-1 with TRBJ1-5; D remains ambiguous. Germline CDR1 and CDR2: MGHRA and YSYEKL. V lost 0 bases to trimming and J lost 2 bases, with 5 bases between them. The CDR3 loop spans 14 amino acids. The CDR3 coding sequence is TGCGCCAGCAGCCAAGAGTGGGGCAATCAGCCCCAGCATTTT. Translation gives CASSQEWGNQPQHF.

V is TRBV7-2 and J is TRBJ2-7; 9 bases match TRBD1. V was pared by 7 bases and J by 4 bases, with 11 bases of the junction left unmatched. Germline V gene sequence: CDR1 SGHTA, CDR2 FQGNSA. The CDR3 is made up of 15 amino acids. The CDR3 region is CASTRGGQGIYEQYF. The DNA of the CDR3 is TGTGCCAGCACCAGGGGAGGACAGGGGATTTACGAGCAGTACTTC.

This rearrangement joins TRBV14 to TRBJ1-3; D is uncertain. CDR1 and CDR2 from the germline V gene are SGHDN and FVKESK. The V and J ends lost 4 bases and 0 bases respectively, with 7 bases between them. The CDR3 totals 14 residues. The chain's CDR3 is CASSRRYSGNTIYF. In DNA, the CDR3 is TGTGCCAGCAGCCGCCGCTACTCTGGAAACACCATATATTTT. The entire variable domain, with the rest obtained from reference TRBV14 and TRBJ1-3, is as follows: EAGVTQFPSHSVIEKGQTVTLRCDPISGHDNLYWYRRVMGKEIKFLLHFVKESKQDESGMPNNRFLAERTGGTYSTLKVQPAELEDSGVYFCASSRRYSGNTIYFGEGSWLTVV.

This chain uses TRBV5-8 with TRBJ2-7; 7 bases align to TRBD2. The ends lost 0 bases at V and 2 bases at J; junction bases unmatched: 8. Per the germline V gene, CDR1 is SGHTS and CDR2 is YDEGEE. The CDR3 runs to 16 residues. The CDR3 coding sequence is TGTGCCAGCAGCTTGGGGAAGGCGGGAGTTGCCTACGAGCAGTACTTC. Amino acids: CASSLGKAGVAYEQYF.

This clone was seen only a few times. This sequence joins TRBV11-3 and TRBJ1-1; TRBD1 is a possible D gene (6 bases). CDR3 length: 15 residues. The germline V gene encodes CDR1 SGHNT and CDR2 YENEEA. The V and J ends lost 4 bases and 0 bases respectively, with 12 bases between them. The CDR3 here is CASSSYRDMNTEAFF. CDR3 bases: TGTGCCAGCAGCTCCTACAGGGACATGAACACTGAAGCTTTCTTT.

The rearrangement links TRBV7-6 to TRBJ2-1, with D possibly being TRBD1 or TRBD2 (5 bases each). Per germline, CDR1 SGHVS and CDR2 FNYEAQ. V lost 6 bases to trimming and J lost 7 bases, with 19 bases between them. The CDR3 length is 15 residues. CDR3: CASRASRGPPNEQFF. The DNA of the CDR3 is TGTGCCAGCAGGGCCTCCCGGGGCCCACCGAATGAGCAGTTCTTC. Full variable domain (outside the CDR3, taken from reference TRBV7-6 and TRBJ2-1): GAGVSQSPRYKVTKRGQDVALRCDPISGHVSLYWYRQALGQGPEFLTYFNYEAQQDKSGLPNDRFSAERPEGSISTLTIQRTEQRDSAMYRCASRASRGPPNEQFFGPGTRLTVL.

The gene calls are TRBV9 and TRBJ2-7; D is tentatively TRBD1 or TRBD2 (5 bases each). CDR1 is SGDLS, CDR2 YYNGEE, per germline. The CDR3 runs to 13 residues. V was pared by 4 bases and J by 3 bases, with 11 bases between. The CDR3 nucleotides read TGTGCCAGCAGCCCCTCAGGGAGCTACGAGCAGTACTTC. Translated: CASSPSGSYEQYF.

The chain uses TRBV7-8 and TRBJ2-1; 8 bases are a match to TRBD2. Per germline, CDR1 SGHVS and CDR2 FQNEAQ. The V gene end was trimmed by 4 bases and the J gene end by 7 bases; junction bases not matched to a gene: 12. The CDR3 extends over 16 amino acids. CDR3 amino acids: CASSSMSGSRRNEQFF. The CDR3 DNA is TGTGCCAGCAGCTCGATGAGCGGGAGTAGGAGAAATGAGCAGTTCTTC.

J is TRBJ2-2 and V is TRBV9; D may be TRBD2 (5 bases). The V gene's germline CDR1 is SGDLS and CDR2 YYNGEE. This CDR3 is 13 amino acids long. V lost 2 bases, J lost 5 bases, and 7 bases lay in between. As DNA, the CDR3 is TGTGCCAGCAGCGTTACGGGGACCGGGGAGCTGTTTTTT. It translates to CASSVTGTGELFF.

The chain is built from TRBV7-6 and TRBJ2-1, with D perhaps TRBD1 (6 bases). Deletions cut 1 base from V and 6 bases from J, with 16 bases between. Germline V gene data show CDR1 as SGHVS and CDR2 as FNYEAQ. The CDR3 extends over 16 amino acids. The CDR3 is CASSLGGGGSSNEQFF. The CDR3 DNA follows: TGTGCCAGCAGCTTAGGAGGGGGTGGTAGCTCCAATGAGCAGTTCTTC.

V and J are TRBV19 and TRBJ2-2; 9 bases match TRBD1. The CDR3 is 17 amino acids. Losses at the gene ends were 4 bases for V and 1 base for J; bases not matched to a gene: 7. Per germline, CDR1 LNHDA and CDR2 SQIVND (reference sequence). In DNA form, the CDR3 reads TGTGCCAGTAGTACTCCACGGGACAGGGTGAACACCGGGGAGCTGTTTTTT. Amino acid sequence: CASSTPRDRVNTGELFF.

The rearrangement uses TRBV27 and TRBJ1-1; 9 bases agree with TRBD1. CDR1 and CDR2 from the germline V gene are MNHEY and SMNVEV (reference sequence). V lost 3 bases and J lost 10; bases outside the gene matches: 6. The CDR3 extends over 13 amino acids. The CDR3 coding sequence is TGTGCCAGCAGTTTCATAAGGACAGGGGTAGCTTTCTTT. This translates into CASSFIRTGVAFF.

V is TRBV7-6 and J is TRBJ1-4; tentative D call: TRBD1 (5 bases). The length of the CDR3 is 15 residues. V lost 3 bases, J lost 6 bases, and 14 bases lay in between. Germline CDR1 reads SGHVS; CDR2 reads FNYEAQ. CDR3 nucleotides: TGTGCCAGCAGCTTTTGGCAGGGAGGGGATGAAAAACTGTTTTTT. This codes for CASSFWQGGDEKLFF.

The DNA of the CDR3 is TGTGCCACCAGTCCCGGACAGGATATCCAAGAGACCCAGTACTTC. It yields the protein CATSPGQDIQETQYF. This sequence joins TRBV15 and TRBJ2-5; 7 bases line up with TRBD1. Trimming cost V 6 bases and J 1 base; bases outside gene matches: 8. This CDR3 contains 15 residues. Germline V gene sequence: CDR1 LNHNV, CDR2 YYDKDF (reference sequence).

The CDR3 DNA reads TGTGCCAGCAGTTACCTACTTTCCTACGAGCAGTACTTC. Its translation: CASSYLLSYEQYF. The rearrangement joins TRBV6-5 to TRBJ2-7; D is ambiguous. Germline CDR1 is MNHEY and CDR2 is SVGAGI. The CDR3 has 13 amino acids. V was cut by 2 bases and J by 1 base, with 6 bases left in between.

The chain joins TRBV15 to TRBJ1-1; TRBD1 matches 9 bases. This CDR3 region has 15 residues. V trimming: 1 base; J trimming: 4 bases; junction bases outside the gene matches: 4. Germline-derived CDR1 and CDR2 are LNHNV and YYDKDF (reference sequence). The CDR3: CATSRAGTGSTEAFF. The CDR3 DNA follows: TGTGCCACCAGCAGAGCCGGGACAGGGAGCACTGAAGCTTTCTTT.